The present entry profiles one T cell receptor (beta chain) with its context. Original processing methods: Estimated nucleated cell counts came from reference gene primer amplification. Sequenced by immunoSEQ multiplex PCR; TCRdb stores in-frame clones only, minus some. The V and J calls and clone size come from that table; D and trimming were worked out from the DNA. The top ten clones hold 9.5% to 13% of a sample with about 11,000 clones, almost 90% of them seen once. The data are from a study of blood T cell repertoires in COVID-19. Study summary: Donors in the United States, Italy and Spain gave samples during acute or convalescent COVID-19. From T cells, B-cell-depleted T cells, or PBMCs came the material, which was cDNA or gDNA.

The clonotype originates from a human donor in a cohort sampled during active COVID-19. Sequencing used peripheral blood.

CDR3 in amino acids: CATSEEGGETQYF. CDR3 in DNA: TGTGCCACCAGTGAAGAGGGGGGGGAGACCCAGTACTTC. The V gene is TRBV24-1, the J gene TRBJ2-5; a possible D gene is TRBD2 (7 bases). V gave up 4 bases and J gave up 5 bases, with 10 bases separating them. The CDR3 extends over 13 amino acids. Germline CDR1 is KGHDR and CDR2 is SFDVKD.